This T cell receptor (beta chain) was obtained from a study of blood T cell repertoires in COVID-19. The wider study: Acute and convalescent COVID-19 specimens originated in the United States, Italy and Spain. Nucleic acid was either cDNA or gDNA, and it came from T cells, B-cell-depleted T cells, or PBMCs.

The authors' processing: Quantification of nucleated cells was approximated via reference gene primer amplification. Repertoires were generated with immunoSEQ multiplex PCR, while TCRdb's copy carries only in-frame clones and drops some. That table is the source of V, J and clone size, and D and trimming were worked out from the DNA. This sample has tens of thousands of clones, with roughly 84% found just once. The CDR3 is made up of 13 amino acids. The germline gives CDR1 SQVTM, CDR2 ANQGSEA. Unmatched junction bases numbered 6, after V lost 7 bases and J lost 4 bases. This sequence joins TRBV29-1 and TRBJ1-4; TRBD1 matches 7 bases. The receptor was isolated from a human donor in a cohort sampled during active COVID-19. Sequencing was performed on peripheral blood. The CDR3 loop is CSAGTDNNEKLFF. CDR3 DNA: TGCAGCGCCGGGACAGACAATAATGAAAAACTGTTTTTT.